This T cell receptor beta chain derives from a study of radiotherapy plus CTLA-4 blockade in lung cancer. TCRdb keeps only in-frame clones here, not all; method: immunoSEQ multiplex PCR. The sample holds about 81,000 clones, 72% seen once. There are 16 residues in the CDR3. CDR1 and CDR2 (germline): MNHEY, SVGAGI. This clone was found once. Its antigen is still unknown. Germline is not matched at one junction end, which may reflect a read error. Study conclusions and caveats: Researchers report tumor-derived TCR clones expanding in blood after radiotherapy plus ipilimumab. Reportedly, early blood T cell clone dynamics best predicted response, with interferon-beta.

Material: peripheral blood, obtained from a patient treated with radiotherapy plus ipilimumab. The chain has TRBV6-5 and TRBJ1-6, with TRBD1 matching over 8 bases. This sequence originates from a human donor with non-small cell lung cancer that progressed on radiotherapy plus ipilimumab. The CDR3 nucleotides read TGTGCCAGCAATTACCCCCCCGGACAGGGTTATTCACCCCTCCACTTT. It encodes CASNYPPGQGYSPLHF.